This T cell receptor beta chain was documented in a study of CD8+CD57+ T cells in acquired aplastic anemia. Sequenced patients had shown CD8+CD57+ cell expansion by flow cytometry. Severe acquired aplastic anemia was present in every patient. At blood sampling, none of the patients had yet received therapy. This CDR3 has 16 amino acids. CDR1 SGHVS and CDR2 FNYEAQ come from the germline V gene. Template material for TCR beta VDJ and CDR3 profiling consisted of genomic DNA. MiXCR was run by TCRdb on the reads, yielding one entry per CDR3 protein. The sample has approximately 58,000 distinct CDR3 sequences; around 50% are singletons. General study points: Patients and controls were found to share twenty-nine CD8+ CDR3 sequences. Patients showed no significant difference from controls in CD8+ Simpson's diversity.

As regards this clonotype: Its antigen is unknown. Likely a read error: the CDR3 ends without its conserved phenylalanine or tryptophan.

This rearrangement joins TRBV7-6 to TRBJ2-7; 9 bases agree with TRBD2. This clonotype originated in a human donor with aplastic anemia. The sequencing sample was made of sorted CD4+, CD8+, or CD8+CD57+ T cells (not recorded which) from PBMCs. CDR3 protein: CARSLRAGGLLYEQYL. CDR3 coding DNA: TGTGCCCGCAGCTTAAGGGCGGGGGGGCTTTTGTATGAGCAGTACCTC.